The clone carrying this T cell receptor beta chain was seen repeatedly, ten times or more. Its antigen remains unidentified. The data stem from a study of identical twins. Study-level points and caveats: Reduced insertions were recorded for abundant cord blood beta clonotypes, with no such pattern in memory repertoires. Twin-shared out-of-frame alpha sequences were enriched for low generation probability.

Germline V gives CDR1 MNHNY, CDR2 SVGAGI (reference sequence). The CDR3 runs to 11 residues. Trimming took 2 bases from V and 10 from J, leaving 8 bases between them. TCRdb called the 5' RACE reads again in MiXCR, with one record for every CDR3 protein. The sample includes some 690,000 distinct CDR3 sequences, 21% of them seen just once. These data are also associated with another study on T cells expressing NK-cell markers.

Specimen: PBMCs. The receptor comes from a woman between 18 and 29 years old in good health. The rearrangement links TRBV6-6 to TRBJ1-1; no definite D call. CDR3 in amino acids: CASSYRLGAFF. The CDR3 nucleotides read TGTGCCAGCAGTTACCGCCTTGGAGCTTTCTTT.